The 8 T cell receptor beta chains given below trace back to one sample, sequenced in a study of blood T cell repertoires in COVID-19. Clones were sequenced by immunoSEQ multiplex PCR, and TCRdb holds only the in-frame ones, with some missing. The top ten hold approximately 7.5% of the sample, which has around 300,000 clones, around 90% seen once. Sequenced sample: peripheral blood. Receptors originate from a woman aged 25 to 39 with COVID-19, enrolled during active disease.

The CDR3 protein is CASSEARSGYGYTF. The CDR3 nucleotides read TGTGCCAGCAGTGAAGCGCGCAGCGGCTATGGCTACACCTTC. The V gene is TRBV2, the J gene TRBJ1-2; no clear D. V lost 0 bases to trimming and J lost 4 bases, with 9 bases between them. CDR3 length equals 14 residues. The V gene's germline CDR1 is SNHLY and CDR2 FYNNEI.

The gene calls are TRBV5-6 and TRBJ2-5; 8 bases match TRBD1. Germline assignment: CDR1 SGHDT and CDR2 YYEEEE. This CDR3 is built from 14 residues. After removal of 4 bases from V and 14 bases from J, the junction contained 16 bases not matched to a gene. CDR3 protein: CASSPSPGQVSSYF. CDR3 DNA: TGTGCCAGCAGCCCTAGCCCGGGACAGGTCTCTTCATACTTC.

The chain uses TRBV2 and TRBJ2-1; 7 positions agree with TRBD2. V lost 1 base to trimming and J lost 0 bases; unmatched junction nucleotides: 6. Germline lookup yields CDR1 SNHLY and CDR2 FYNNEI. The CDR3 length is 17 residues. For the CDR3, the DNA is TGTGCCAGCAGTGAAGTCCGGCTAGCGGTCTCCTACAATGAGCAGTTCTTC. Its translation is CASSEVRLAVSYNEQFF. Full variable domain (outside the CDR3, taken from reference TRBV2 and TRBJ2-1): EPEVTQTPSHQVTQMGQEVILRCVPISNHLYFYWYRQILGQKVEFLVSFYNNEISEKSEIFDDQFSVERPDGSNFTLKIRSTKLEDSAMYFCASSEVRLAVSYNEQFFGPGTRLTVL.

DNA for the CDR3: TGCGCCAGCAGCCGGGACACAAAATCTTCTGGCTACACCTTC. Translated: CASSRDTKSSGYTF. This rearrangement joins TRBV5-1 to TRBJ1-2, with D possibly being TRBD1 (6 bases). Trimming pared 4 bases from V and 7 bases from J, leaving 17 bases between. From germline, CDR1 is SGHRS and CDR2 YFSETQ. The CDR3 covers 14 residues.

The CDR3 loop reads CSASSGQGAEQYF. As DNA, the CDR3 is TGCAGTGCTAGTTCGGGCCAAGGGGCCGAGCAGTACTTC. The chain carries TRBV20-1 and TRBJ2-7; D might be TRBD1 (5 bases). This CDR3 has 13 amino acids. Trimming took 3 bases from V and 6 from J, leaving 15 bases between them. CDR1 and CDR2 from the germline V gene are DFQATT and SNEGSKA (reference sequence).

The table lists this clone with a count of one. This chain uses TRBV9 with TRBJ2-7; 9 bases align to TRBD2. The CDR3 extends over 15 amino acids. Trimming at V came to 0 bases and at J to 5 bases, leaving 6 bases not matched to a gene. CDR1 and CDR2 (germline): SGDLS, YYNGEE. CDR3 amino acids: CASSVDSGSFNEQYF. Written as DNA, the CDR3 is TGTGCCAGCAGCGTAGATAGCGGGAGCTTTAACGAGCAGTACTTC.

The rearrangement uses TRBV3-1 (or the pseudogene TRBV3-2) and TRBJ1-1; D is unclear. The V and J ends lost 4 bases and 2 bases respectively, with 11 bases between them. In germline, CDR1 is LGHDT, CDR2 YNNKEL (reference sequence). The CDR3 loop spans 14 amino acids. CDR3 in DNA: TGTGCCAGCAGCCCCTGGGAGAAAAACACTGAAGCTTTCTTT. Residues: CASSPWEKNTEAFF.

This chain uses TRBV2 with TRBJ2-1; 9 positions match TRBD1. The CDR3 contains 15 residues. J lost 4 bases, V lost 6 bases, and 7 bases had no gene match. CDR1 and CDR2 (germline): SNHLY, FYNNEI. CDR3 protein: CASSIRTGEYNEQFF. The CDR3 DNA reads TGTGCCAGCAGCATACGGACAGGGGAATACAATGAGCAGTTCTTC.